This TCR beta chain was captured in a study of CD8+ T cells in alopecia areata. The overall study: For the treated group, dosing was oral tofacitinib at 5 to 10 mg twice daily.

RNA extraction and reverse transcription yielded cDNA as sequencing template. TCRdb keeps only in-frame clones here, not all; method: immunoSEQ multiplex PCR. The sample contains 200,000 to 250,000 clones, about three fifths of which appear only once. Comments on this clone: Its antigen is currently unknown.

Indicated treatment: oral pan-JAK inhibitor, 5-10 mg twice daily. Whole-study findings and limits: Persistence in scalp and blood during tofacitinib was observed for many expanded lesional clones.

The CDR3 contains 14 residues. From germline, CDR1 is SQVTM and CDR2 ANQGSEA. J lost 2 bases, V lost 6 bases, and 7 bases had no gene match. Specimen: CD4+ T cells sorted from blood, collected at week 4, from a patient treated with tofacitinib. The sequence was collected from a human donor with alopecia areata. The chain carries TRBV29-1 and TRBJ2-3, with 8 bases that match TRBD1. The CDR3 sequence is CSVMGTGDTDTQYF. The CDR3 DNA is TGCAGCGTAATGGGGACAGGCGACACAGATACGCAGTATTTT.